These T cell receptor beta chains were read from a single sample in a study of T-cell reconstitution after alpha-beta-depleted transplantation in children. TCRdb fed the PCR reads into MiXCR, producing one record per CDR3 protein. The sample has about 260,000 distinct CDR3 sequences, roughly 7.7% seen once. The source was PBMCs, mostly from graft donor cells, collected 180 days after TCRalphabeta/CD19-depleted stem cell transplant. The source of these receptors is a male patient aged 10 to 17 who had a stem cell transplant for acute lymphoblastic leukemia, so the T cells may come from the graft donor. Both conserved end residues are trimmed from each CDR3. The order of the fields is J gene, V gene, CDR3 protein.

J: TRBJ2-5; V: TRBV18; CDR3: ASSPIQGETQY
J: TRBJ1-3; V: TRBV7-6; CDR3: ASSLVPGGNSGNTIY
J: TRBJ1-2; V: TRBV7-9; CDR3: ASSAGQNYGYT
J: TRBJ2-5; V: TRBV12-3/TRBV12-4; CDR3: ASRPSRTGKRETQY
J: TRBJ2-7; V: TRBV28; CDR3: ASSLGQVFAYEQY
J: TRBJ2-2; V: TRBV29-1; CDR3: SVDLEGTPDTGELF
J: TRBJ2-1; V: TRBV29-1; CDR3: SVVILAAYNEQF
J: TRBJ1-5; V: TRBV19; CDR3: ASTKGAWNQPQH
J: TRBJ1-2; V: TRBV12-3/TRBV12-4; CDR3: ASSWQEGYT
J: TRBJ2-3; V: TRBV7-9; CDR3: ASSFGAGGTDTQY
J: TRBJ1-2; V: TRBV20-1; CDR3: SATWTAYGYT